This T cell receptor beta chain originates from a study of circulating CD8 cells and anti-PD-1 response in melanoma. Whole-study results and caveats: Generally, no replicate experiments were performed.

Using approximately 16 ng of total RNA, TCR libraries were made with the QIAseq Immune Repertoire TCR panel. TCRdb reprocessed the reads via MiXCR and lists one record per CDR3 protein. The data show several hundred distinct CDR3 sequences, with approximately 8.4% seen just once and roughly 67% held by the top ten. Four subsets defined by PD-1 and/or TIGIT were sorted from live CD3+CD8+TCRalphabeta+ cells. On this clonotype itself: Its antigen is not known. Sequence at one end of the junction differs from germline and may be a read error.

The CDR3 covers 11 residues. Germline V gene lookup returns CDR1 LNHDA and CDR2 SQIVND (reference sequence). Sequenced material: CD8+ T cells from PBMCs, taken at baseline or after one month of anti-PD-1 therapy (not recorded which). The chain carries TRBV19 and TRBJ2-5, with D perhaps TRBD2 (6 bases). The receptor was derived from a human donor with melanoma. The CDR3 DNA follows: TGTGCCAGTCTTAGCGGCGAGACCCAGTGCTTC. Residues: CASLSGETQCF.